This TCR beta chain comes out of a study of vaccination effects on CD4 cells after COVID-19. Study-wide findings and caveats: Marked clonal contraction was seen late after vaccination (in both infection- and vaccine-induced clones).

Sequencing was performed with immunoSEQ multiplex PCR; in TCRdb, only in-frame clones are kept and a portion is missing. The data contain just under 60,000 clones, about 78% of them singletons. As for this clone: Its antigen is as yet unknown.

Antigen-specific CD4+ T cells were expanded (with viral peptide pools) by the ViraFEST assay ahead of sequencing. Subsequent to a culture period of more than 9 days, CD4+ T cells were isolated. The vaccine given was either BNT162b2 or mRNA-1273, in two doses. CDR3 length: 14 amino acids. Germline V CDR1 and CDR2: SGHTA, FQGNSA. The V gene lost 5 bases and the J gene lost 7 bases, with 17 bases spanning the gap. Material: CD4+ T cells from PBMCs cultured with HCoV-OC43 spike peptides, obtained after COVID-19 vaccination. Indicated subset: HCoV-OC43 spike overlapping peptide pool stimulation. This clonotype was sampled from a human donor who received a COVID-19 vaccine. The J gene is TRBJ2-5, the V gene TRBV7-2, with D possibly TRBD2 on 6 matching bases. The CDR3 protein is CASSPRNGGATQYF. As DNA, the CDR3 is TGTGCCAGCAGCCCGAGGAATGGAGGGGCGACCCAGTACTTC.